These T cell receptor beta chains were read from a single sample in a study of T-cell reconstitution after alpha-beta-depleted transplantation in children. TCRdb used MiXCR to reprocess the PCR reads, holding one entry per CDR3 protein. The table includes roughly 200,000 distinct CDR3 sequences, approximately 6.9% detected once. Sequences were derived from PBMCs, sampled before TCRalphabeta/CD19-depleted stem cell transplant. These receptors originate from a boy aged 2-9 years with acute lymphoblastic leukemia, due to receive a stem cell transplant. Each CDR3 is given with its conserved first and last residue. Fields, in order: clone size, D gene, V gene, J gene, CDR3 DNA, CDR3 protein. A D gene is named only where the DNA matches it firmly. Rows give clone size only sometimes, using once, few, many, or a class for an expanded clone.

>many|.|TRBV4-2|TRBJ2-7
TGTGCCAGCAGCCAAGAATGGGTGAAAGGGCCCATATGGGGCTCCTACGAGCAGTACTTC
CASSQEWVKGPIWGSYEQYF
>many|.|TRBV29-1|TRBJ1-1
TGCAGCGCCAGGGGAGGGAAAAACACTGAAGCTTTCTTT
CSARGGKNTEAFF
>.|.|TRBV27|TRBJ2-1
TGTGCCAGCAGCGAAAACAGGTACAATGAGCAGTTCTTC
CASSENRYNEQFF
>many|TRBD1|TRBV27|TRBJ2-4
TGTGCCAGCAGCCCTACAGGGGGTGGGACAGGCATTCAGTACTTC
CASSPTGGGTGIQYF
>many|TRBD2|TRBV4-3|TRBJ2-1
TGCGCCAGCAGCCAAGATCAGCGGGGGTCCAATGAGCAGTTCTTC
CASSQDQRGSNEQFF
>many|.|TRBV29-1|TRBJ2-7
TGCAGCGTTTCTACGTTCGCTAGCAACGACGAGCAGTACTTC
CSVSTFASNDEQYF
>many|.|TRBV5-6|TRBJ1-1
TGTGCCAGCAGCCCACAACTGAACACTGAAGCTTTCTTT
CASSPQLNTEAFF
>many|.|TRBV2|TRBJ2-7
TGTGCCAGCACTGACGGAAGCTCCTACGAGCAGTACTTC
CASTDGSSYEQYF
>few|.|TRBV4-3|TRBJ2-1
TGCGCCAGCAGCCAAGCGTCGGCGGATGAGCAGTTCTTC
CASSQASADEQFF
>.|TRBD1|TRBV14|TRBJ2-2
TGTGCCAGCAGCTTAGACAGGGGGCGCGAGGAGCTGTTTTTT
CASSLDRGREELFF
>many|TRBD1|TRBV11-2|TRBJ2-3
TGTGCCAGCAGCACTTCTCCGGGACAGGGTTCAGATACGCAGTATTTT
CASSTSPGQGSDTQYF
>few|TRBD1|TRBV4-3|TRBJ2-4
TGCGCCAGCAGCCGACAGGGTATGGGCATTCAGTACTTC
CASSRQGMGIQYF
>few|.|TRBV28|TRBJ2-7
TGTGCCAGCAGAGACAGCATCTACGAGCAGTACTTC
CASRDSIYEQYF
>few|TRBD1|TRBV12-3/TRBV12-4|TRBJ2-5
TGTGCCAGCAGCACAGGACAGGGAGAGAGTACAGGGACCCAGTACTTC
CASSTGQGESTGTQYF
>.|TRBD2|TRBV7-2|TRBJ2-5
TGTGCCAGCAGCTTAGCGGAGCGGGGGGTGACCCAGTACTTC
CASSLAERGVTQYF
>many|.|TRBV28|TRBJ2-7
TGTGCCAGCAAGAGTCCAGGACAGACCTACGAGCAGTACTTC
CASKSPGQTYEQYF
>.|TRBD1|TRBV6-1|TRBJ2-1
TGTGCCAGCAGTGCGCCGGGACAGGGTTCGCGGGAGCAGTTCTTC
CASSAPGQGSREQFF
>many|TRBD1|TRBV6-2/TRBV6-3|TRBJ2-7
TGTGCCAGCGAGGGACAGGATTCCTACGAGCAGTACTTC
CASEGQDSYEQYF
>few|TRBD1|TRBV12-3/TRBV12-4|TRBJ1-6
TGTGCCAGCTGGGTCGGGACAGATAATTCACCCCTCCACTTT
CASWVGTDNSPLHF
>many|TRBD1|TRBV11-2|TRBJ2-1
TGTGCCAGCAGCTTGGCGACAGGGGGGGAGTTCTTC
CASSLATGGEFF
>many|.|TRBV29-1|TRBJ2-7
TGCAGCGTTCGGGACGGAAAATTCTCCTACGAGCAGTACTTC
CSVRDGKFSYEQYF
>many|.|TRBV10-3|TRBJ1-1
TGTGCCATCAGTGGGGTCGACAGGCGCCTTGGTGAAGCTTTCTTT
CAISGVDRRLGEAFF
>many|.|TRBV7-2|TRBJ1-5
TGTGCCAGCAGCTTAGTACAGGGAGGCAATCAGCCCCAGCATTTT
CASSLVQGGNQPQHF
>many|.|TRBV20-1|TRBJ2-3
TGCAGTGCTAGGGGGGGCGGAAACACAGATACGCAGTATTTT
CSARGGGNTDTQYF
>many|TRBD2|TRBV20-1|TRBJ2-3
TGCAGTGCCCGACTAGCGGCCCTTACAGATACGCAGTATTTT
CSARLAALTDTQYF
>many|TRBD2|TRBV20-1|TRBJ2-3
TGCAGTGCTAGAGATGGCGATAGCGGGCATACAGATACGCAGTATTTT
CSARDGDSGHTDTQYF
>many|.|TRBV7-2|TRBJ1-5
TGTGCCAGCAGCCTGCGGGGGGATAGCAATCAGCCCCAGCATTTT
CASSLRGDSNQPQHF
>.|.|TRBV7-8|TRBJ2-3
TGTGCCAGCAGTAACGGACAGCAGAGCACAGATACGCAGTATTTT
CASSNGQQSTDTQYF
>many|.|TRBV20-1|TRBJ2-1
TGCAGTGCTTCCGTATTGGGATCCTACAATGAGCAGTTCTTC
CSASVLGSYNEQFF
>many|.|TRBV10-3|TRBJ2-3
TGTGCCATCACCGTGGGGCGCTCCCCGGGAGATACGCAGTATTTT
CAITVGRSPGDTQYF
>many|.|TRBV7-2|TRBJ2-3
TGTGCCAGCAGCTTATCGCGCGTCACAGATACGCAGTATTTT
CASSLSRVTDTQYF
>.|TRBD2|TRBV20-1|TRBJ2-3
TGCAGTGCTAGAACGACACCGACTAGCGGGTCGACTAGCACAGATACGCAGTATTTT
CSARTTPTSGSTSTDTQYF
>few|.|TRBV5-1|TRBJ1-2
TGCGCCAGCAGCTTGGATCAGGGTTTCTATGGCTACACCTTC
CASSLDQGFYGYTF
>few|TRBD2|TRBV6-1|TRBJ2-7
TGTGCCAGCGCTATTAGCGGGGACGCCTACGAGCAGTACTTC
CASAISGDAYEQYF